The rows below give T cell receptor beta chains drawn from one sample of a study of STAT3 mutations in large granular lymphocyte leukemia. TCRdb's copy holds only in-frame clones and misses some; the assay was immunoSEQ multiplex PCR. The table has several thousand clones, roughly 91% seen once. The sample taken for sequencing was peripheral blood mononuclear cells. The source is a man aged 80 or over with T-cell large granular lymphocyte leukemia. Some clones in this sample may be carry-over from other donors' samples. CDR3s include the opening cysteine and the closing phenylalanine or tryptophan. The D gene is left open where the match is weak. Clone size is stated in some rows and not others, as once, few, many or a class when expanded.

>TRBJ1-1|15|NA|TRBV7-8|NA
CASSLVGQGNTEAFF
TGTGCCAGCAGCTTAGTGGGTCAGGGGAACACTGAAGCTTTCTTT
>TRBJ1-5|12|NA|TRBV19|few
CASSISNQPQHF
TGTGCCAGTAGTATCTCCAATCAGCCCCAGCATTTT
>TRBJ1-2|15|NA|TRBV5-5|NA
CASSLDRLTNYGYTF
TGTGCCAGCAGCCTGGACAGACTTACTAACTATGGCTACACCTTC
>TRBJ2-7|14|TRBD1|TRBV5-5|NA
CASSLVTGRFEQYF
TGTGCCAGCAGCCTAGTGACAGGGAGATTCGAGCAGTACTTC
>TRBJ2-3|16|TRBD2|TRBV7-9|NA
CASILTGLAGSDTQYF
TGTGCCAGCATCCTTACCGGACTAGCGGGGTCAGATACGCAGTATTTT
>TRBJ2-7|15|NA|TRBV4-3|NA
CASSQAAGATYEQYF
TGCGCCAGCAGCCAAGCGGCAGGGGCCACCTACGAGCAGTACTTC
>TRBJ1-4|11|TRBD1|TRBV11-2|medium-sized
CASSPGTVLFF
TGTGCCAGCAGCCCCGGGACAGTTCTGTTTTTT
>TRBJ1-5|14|NA|TRBV19|NA
CASTLNSGGQPQHF
TGTGCCAGCACCCTAAACTCCGGGGGCCAGCCCCAGCATTTT
>TRBJ2-1|15|TRBD2|TRBV19|NA
CASSRSGAWGNEQFF
TGTGCCAGTAGTCGTAGCGGGGCCTGGGGAAATGAGCAGTTCTTC
>TRBJ2-5|15|NA|TRBV5-1|NA
CASSPRNGGQETQYF
TGCGCCAGCAGCCCCCGTAACGGGGGCCAAGAGACCCAGTACTTC
>TRBJ2-5|14|TRBD2|TRBV10-3|NA
CAISEAGAQETQYF
TGTGCCATCAGTGAGGCGGGAGCCCAAGAGACCCAGTACTTC
>TRBJ2-7|13|NA|TRBV2|NA
CASSADYVSEQYF
TGTGCCAGCAGTGCTGACTACGTAAGCGAGCAGTACTTC
>TRBJ1-2|15|TRBD1|TRBV6-5|NA
CASSYSIWTGDGYTF
TGTGCCAGCAGTTACTCGATATGGACAGGGGATGGCTACACCTTC
>TRBJ2-1|15|NA|TRBV7-9|NA
CASSLQGFSYNEQFF
TGTGCCAGCAGCTTACAGGGGTTCTCCTACAATGAGCAGTTCTTC
>TRBJ1-2|12|NA|TRBV5-4|NA
CASSFDSLGYTF
TGTGCCAGCAGCTTTGACAGCCTTGGCTACACCTTC
>TRBJ1-6|14|NA|TRBV2|few
CASRAPSNYSPLHF
TGTGCCAGCAGGGCCCCGTCCAACTATTCACCCCTCCACTTT